Shown below are 15 T cell receptor beta chains from a single sample sequenced in a study of blood T cell repertoires in COVID-19. Assay: immunoSEQ multiplex PCR; the TCRdb copy retains only in-frame clones and omits some. The sample lists tens of thousands of clones, roughly 87% occurring once. The sample consisted of peripheral blood. Receptor source: a human donor in a cohort sampled during active COVID-19.

The chain carries TRBV13 and TRBJ1-1, with D perhaps TRBD1 (5 bases). Trimming took off 4 bases at V and 2 bases at J, with 20 bases between the two ends. CDR3 length: 17 residues. Germline values: CDR1 PRHDT, CDR2 FYEKMQ (reference sequence). This chain's CDR3 is CASSWRGWEAENTEAFF. Written as DNA, the CDR3 is TGTGCCAGCAGCTGGAGGGGCTGGGAAGCAGAAAACACTGAAGCTTTCTTT.

V gene TRBV5-1 combines with J gene TRBJ1-2; D might be TRBD1 (5 bases). V was trimmed by 4 bases and J by 5 bases, leaving 15 bases between them. CDR1 SGHRS and CDR2 YFSETQ come from the germline V gene. CDR3 length equals 14 residues. The CDR3 protein is CASSPSTVMYGYTF. The CDR3 DNA follows: TGCGCCAGCAGCCCCTCGACAGTTATGTATGGCTACACCTTC.

The count of this clone is one. V gene TRBV19 combines with J gene TRBJ2-2, with TRBD2 matching over 7 bases. Germline assignment: CDR1 LNHDA and CDR2 SQIVND (reference sequence). Trimming removed 0 bases from V and 2 bases from J; junction bases left unmatched: 15. The CDR3 consists of 20 residues. CDR3 loop: CASSIDLFSGAGTNTGELFF. CDR3 bases: TGTGCCAGTAGTATAGACCTCTTTAGTGGAGCGGGGACTAACACCGGGGAGCTGTTTTTT.

The chain is built from TRBV6-4 and TRBJ1-5, with 7 nucleotides matching TRBD1. This CDR3 has 13 residues. The germline gives CDR1 MRHNA, CDR2 SNTAGT. V was clipped by 8 bases and J by 4 bases; unmatched bases: 5. The chain's CDR3 is CASPQGSNQPQHF. Written as DNA, the CDR3 is TGTGCCAGCCCACAGGGGAGTAATCAGCCCCAGCATTTT.

The chain links TRBV7-2 to TRBJ1-1; D remains ambiguous. This CDR3 contains 14 residues. V dropped 3 bases and J dropped 1 base, with 9 bases sitting between them. Looked up from germline, CDR1 is SGHTA and CDR2 is FQGNSA. CDR3 coding DNA: TGTGCCAGCAGCTTCAGTCATGGGAACACTGAAGCTTTCTTT. Protein: CASSFSHGNTEAFF.

This chain uses TRBV14 with TRBJ2-1; D not resolved. V shed 2 bases and J shed 6 bases, with 14 bases lying between them. There are 15 residues in the CDR3. Germline assignment: CDR1 SGHDN and CDR2 FVKESK. The CDR3 nucleotides read TGTGCCAGCAGCCAATATTCATATTCGGGCAATGAGCAGTTCTTC. Translation: CASSQYSYSGNEQFF.

The chain is built from TRBV10-3 and TRBJ1-1, with a possible D match to TRBD1 (5 bases). The CDR3 is 12 amino acids. Germline CDR1 is ENHRY and CDR2 is SYGVKD. V lost 11 bases and J 6 bases, leaving 16 bases between the germline ends. The CDR3 DNA follows: TGTGCCGTCCAGACAGAAGGCGCTGAAGCTTTCTTT. Its translation is CAVQTEGAEAFF.

The genes are TRBV11-2 and TRBJ2-7, with D possibly being TRBD1 (5 bases). V lost 5 bases and J 0 bases, leaving 17 bases between the germline ends. CDR1 and CDR2 (germline): SGHAT, FQNNGV. There are 16 residues in the CDR3. The CDR3 spells CASSPIRRVSSYEQYF. CDR3 nucleotide sequence: TGTGCCAGCAGCCCCATTCGCAGGGTAAGCTCCTACGAGCAGTACTTC.

The CDR3 is CASRAARGHYGYTF. The CDR3 bases are TGTGCCAGCAGGGCAGCCAGGGGGCATTATGGCTACACCTTC. The J gene is TRBJ1-2, the V gene TRBV7-2; TRBD1 aligns across 8 bases. Per germline, CDR1 SGHTA and CDR2 FQGNSA. V was clipped by 6 bases and J by 5 bases; unmatched bases: 8. The CDR3 extends over 14 amino acids.

This chain uses TRBV4-1 with TRBJ2-7, with D unclear. The CDR3 has 14 residues. Germline CDR1 MGHRA, CDR2 YSYEKL. Trimming stripped 1 base from V and 2 bases from J, with 9 bases between. The CDR3, as DNA: TGCGCCAGCAGCCAAGCCGGGTCCCCCTACGAGCAGTACTTC. It translates to CASSQAGSPYEQYF.

This chain joins TRBV5-4 and TRBJ1-2, with D possibly matching TRBD1 (6 bases). Trimming stripped 0 bases from V and 13 bases from J, with 13 bases between. The CDR3 extends over 12 amino acids. Germline CDR1 is SGHNT and CDR2 is YYREEE (reference sequence). The CDR3 nucleotides are TGTGCCAGCAGCTTGGGCGGGGGCACGGCCACCTTC. It yields the protein CASSLGGGTATF.

This rearrangement joins TRBV5-6 to TRBJ2-5; a possible D gene is TRBD2 (6 bases). Germline CDR1 is SGHDT and CDR2 is YYEEEE. The CDR3 spans 13 residues. Between the trimmed V and J ends, which lost 4 bases and 8 bases, there was a span of 15 bases. CDR3 coding DNA: TGTGCCAGCAGCCCCCGGGACTCGAAAACCCAGTACTTC. As protein: CASSPRDSKTQYF.

This rearrangement joins TRBV7-9 to TRBJ1-1; TRBD1 is a possible D gene (5 bases). V gave up 5 bases and J gave up 1 base, with 8 bases separating them. The CDR3 is 13 amino acids. From germline, CDR1 is SEHNR and CDR2 FQNEAQ (reference sequence). The CDR3 here is CASSTQENTEAFF. For the CDR3, the DNA is TGTGCCAGCAGCACACAGGAGAACACTGAAGCTTTCTTT.

V is TRBV5-4 and J is TRBJ2-3; 12 bases align to TRBD2. The CDR3 covers 16 residues. The V gene end was trimmed by 4 bases and the J gene end by 2 bases; junction bases not matched to a gene: 5. Per germline, CDR1 SGHNT and CDR2 YYREEE (reference sequence). CDR3 sequence (DNA): TGTGCCAGCAGCGAACTAGCGGGGGGCATCACAGATACGCAGTATTTT. Amino acid sequence: CASSELAGGITDTQYF.

The chain carries TRBV4-1 and TRBJ2-6; maybe TRBD1 (6 bases). Germline V CDR1 and CDR2: MGHRA, YSYEKL. Trimming removed 11 bases from V and 0 bases from J, with 11 bases in between. The CDR3 consists of 14 residues. CDR3 DNA sequence: TGCGCCTGTCGGGACACCTCTGGGGCCAACGTCCTGACTTTC. Translation: CACRDTSGANVLTF.